This T cell receptor (beta chain) came from a study of beta chain features in type 1 diabetes. Study conclusions and caveats: Among type 1 diabetes patients, VDJ junctions had fewer insertions and more deletions. HLA influence on TCRB rearrangement stayed unresolved here. Researchers reported that naive, central memory and Treg TCRB repertoires appeared more similar in patients than in healthy donors.

V trimming: 3 bases; J trimming: 1 base; junction bases outside the gene matches: 8. Germline lookup yields CDR1 MDHEN and CDR2 SYDVKM. The CDR3 contains 16 residues. As concerns this clone: Its antigen is not identified.

The study reverse transcribed the entire isolated RNA, so it sequenced expressed TCRB transcripts. The repertoire was sequenced with immunoSEQ multiplex PCR; TCRdb's copy has only in-frame clones and lacks some. The data contain around 160,000 clones, under 60% of them singletons. Sequenced: Tregs from blood. This sequence originates from a man aged 18 to 29 in good health. The chain links TRBV28 to TRBJ1-1, with TRBD1 matching over 7 bases. CDR3 bases: TGTGCCAGCAGTTTTGGGACCGGGACAGCGAACACTGAAGCTTTCTTT. As protein: CASSFGTGTANTEAFF. Full variable domain (outside the CDR3, taken from reference TRBV28 and TRBJ1-1): DVKVTQSSRYLVKRTGEKVFLECVQDMDHENMFWYRQDPGLGLRLIYFSYDVKMKEKGDIPEGYSVSREKKERFSLILESASTNQTSMYLCASSFGTGTANTEAFFGQGTRLTVV.